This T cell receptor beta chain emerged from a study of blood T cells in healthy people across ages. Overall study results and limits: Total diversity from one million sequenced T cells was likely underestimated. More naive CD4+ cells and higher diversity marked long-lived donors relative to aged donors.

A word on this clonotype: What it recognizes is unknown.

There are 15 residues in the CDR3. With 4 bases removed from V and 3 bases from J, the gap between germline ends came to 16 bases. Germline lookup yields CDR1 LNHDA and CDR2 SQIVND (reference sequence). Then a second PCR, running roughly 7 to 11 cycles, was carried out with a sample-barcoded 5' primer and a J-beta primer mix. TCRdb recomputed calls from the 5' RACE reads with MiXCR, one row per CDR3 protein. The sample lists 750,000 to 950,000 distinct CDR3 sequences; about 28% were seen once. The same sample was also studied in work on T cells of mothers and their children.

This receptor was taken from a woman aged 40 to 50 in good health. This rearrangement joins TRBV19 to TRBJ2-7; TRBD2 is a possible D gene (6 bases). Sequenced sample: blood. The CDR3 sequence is CASSTSGGVFYEQYF. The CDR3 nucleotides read TGTGCCAGTAGTACCTCCGGGGGTGTGTTCTACGAGCAGTACTTC.